This T cell receptor (beta chain) was recovered during a study of blood T cell repertoires in COVID-19. Turning to the study itself: Nucleic acid was either cDNA or gDNA, and it came from T cells, B-cell-depleted T cells, or PBMCs.

Authors' methods: Reference gene primers were amplified, and this amplification served to estimate nucleated cell counts. The method was immunoSEQ multiplex PCR; TCRdb's version includes in-frame clones alone and lacks a portion of them. Clone size and V and J calls were adopted from that table, with D and trimming inferred from the DNA. In the table there are around 79,000 clones, approximately 90% of which are singletons. This TCR was sampled from a human donor in a cohort sampled during active COVID-19. Material: peripheral blood.

CDR3 sequence: CASSQGQGGGEKLFF. The CDR3, as DNA: TGTGCCAGCAGCCAAGGACAGGGGGGCGGTGAAAAACTGTTTTTT. The chain combines TRBV7-2 with TRBJ1-4, with TRBD1 identical over 10 bases. The junction had 7 bases not matched to a gene; V was cut back by 5 bases and J by 7 bases. Germline lookup yields CDR1 SGHTA and CDR2 FQGNSA. The CDR3 length is 15 residues.